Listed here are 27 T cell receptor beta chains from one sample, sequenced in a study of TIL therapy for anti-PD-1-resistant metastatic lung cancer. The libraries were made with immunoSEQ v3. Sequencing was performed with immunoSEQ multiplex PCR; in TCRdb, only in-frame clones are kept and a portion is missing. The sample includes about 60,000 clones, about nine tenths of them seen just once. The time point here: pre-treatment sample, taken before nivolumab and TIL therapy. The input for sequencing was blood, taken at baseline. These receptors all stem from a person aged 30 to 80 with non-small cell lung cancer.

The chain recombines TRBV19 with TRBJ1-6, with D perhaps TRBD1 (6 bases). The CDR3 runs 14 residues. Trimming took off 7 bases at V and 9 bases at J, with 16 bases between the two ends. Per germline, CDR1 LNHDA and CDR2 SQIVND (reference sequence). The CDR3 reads CASNPPGGSSPLHF. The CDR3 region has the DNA TGTGCCAGTAACCCCCCCGGGGGCAGTTCACCCCTCCACTTT.

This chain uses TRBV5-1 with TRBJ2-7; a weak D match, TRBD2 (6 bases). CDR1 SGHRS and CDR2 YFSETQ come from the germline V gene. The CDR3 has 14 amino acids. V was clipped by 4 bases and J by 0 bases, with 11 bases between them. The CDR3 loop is CASSVSGSSYEQYF. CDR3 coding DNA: TGCGCCAGCAGCGTTAGCGGTAGCTCCTACGAGCAGTACTTC.

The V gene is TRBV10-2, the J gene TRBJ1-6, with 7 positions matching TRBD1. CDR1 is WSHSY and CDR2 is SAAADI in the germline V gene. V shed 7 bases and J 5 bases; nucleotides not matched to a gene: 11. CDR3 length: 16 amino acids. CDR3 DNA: TGCGCCAGCATCCCCCTTCGACAGGGAAATAATTCACCCCTCCACTTT. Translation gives CASIPLRQGNNSPLHF.

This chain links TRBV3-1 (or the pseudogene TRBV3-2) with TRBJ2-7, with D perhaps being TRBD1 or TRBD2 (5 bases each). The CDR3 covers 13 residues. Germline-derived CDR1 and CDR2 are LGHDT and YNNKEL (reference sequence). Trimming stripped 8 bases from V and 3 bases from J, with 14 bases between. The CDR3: CASGTGGGYEQYF. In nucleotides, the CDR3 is TGTGCCAGCGGGACGGGTGGGGGCTACGAGCAGTACTTC.

CDR3 in amino acids: CASSSLAGGSSGELFF. The CDR3 nucleotides are TGCGCCAGCAGCTCCCTAGCGGGGGGATCCTCCGGGGAGCTGTTTTTT. The chain combines TRBV5-1 with TRBJ2-2; 11 bases agree with TRBD2. This CDR3 region has 16 residues. Trimming at V came to 3 bases and at J to 6 bases, leaving 7 bases not matched to a gene. The germline V gene encodes CDR1 SGHRS and CDR2 YFSETQ.

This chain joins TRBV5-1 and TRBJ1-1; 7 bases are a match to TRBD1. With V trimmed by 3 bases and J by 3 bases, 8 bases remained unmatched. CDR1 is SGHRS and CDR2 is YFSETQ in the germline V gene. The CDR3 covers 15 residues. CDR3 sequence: CASSYSGQKDTEAFF. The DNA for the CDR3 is TGCGCCAGCAGCTACTCGGGACAGAAAGACACTGAAGCTTTCTTT. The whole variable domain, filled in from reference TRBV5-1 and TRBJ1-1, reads KAGVTQTPRYLIKTRGQQVTLSCSPISGHRSVSWYQQTPGQGLQFLFEYFSETQRNKGNFPGRFSGRQFSNSRSEMNVSTLELGDSALYLCASSYSGQKDTEAFFGQGTRLTVV.

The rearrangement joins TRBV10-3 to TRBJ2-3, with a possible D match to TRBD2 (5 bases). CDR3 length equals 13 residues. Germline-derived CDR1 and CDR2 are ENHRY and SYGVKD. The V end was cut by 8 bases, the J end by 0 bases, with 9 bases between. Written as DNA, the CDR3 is TGTGCCATCTCACTAGAAAGCACAGATACGCAGTATTTT. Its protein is CAISLESTDTQYF.

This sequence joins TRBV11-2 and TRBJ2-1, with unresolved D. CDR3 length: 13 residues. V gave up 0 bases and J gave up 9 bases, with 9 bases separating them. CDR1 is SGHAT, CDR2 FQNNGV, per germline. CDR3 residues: CASSLEGIGEQFF. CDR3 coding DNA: TGTGCCAGCAGCTTAGAGGGTATAGGTGAGCAGTTCTTC.

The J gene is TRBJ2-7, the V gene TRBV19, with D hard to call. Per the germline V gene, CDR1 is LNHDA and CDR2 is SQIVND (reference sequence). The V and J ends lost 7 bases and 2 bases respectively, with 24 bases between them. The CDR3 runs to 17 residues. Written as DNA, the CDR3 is TGTGCCAGTACCCCCACGGCAGGACGCCTTTTTACCTACGAGCAGTACTTC. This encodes CASTPTAGRLFTYEQYF.

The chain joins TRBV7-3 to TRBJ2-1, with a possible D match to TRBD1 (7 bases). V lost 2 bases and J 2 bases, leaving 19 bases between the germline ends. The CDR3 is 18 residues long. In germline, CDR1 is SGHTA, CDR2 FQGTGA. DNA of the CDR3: TGTGCCAGCAGCTTATCCAGTGGAGGGGGCGCCCCCTACAATGAGCAGTTCTTC. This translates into CASSLSSGGGAPYNEQFF.

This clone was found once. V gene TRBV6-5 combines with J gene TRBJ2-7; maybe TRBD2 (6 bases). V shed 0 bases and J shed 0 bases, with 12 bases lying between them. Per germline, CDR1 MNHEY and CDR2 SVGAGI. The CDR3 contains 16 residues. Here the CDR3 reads CASSYSQGLSSYEQYF. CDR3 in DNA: TGTGCCAGCAGTTACTCGCAGGGACTGAGCTCCTACGAGCAGTACTTC.

In DNA, the CDR3 is TGTGCCTGGGACCAGGGACTAGCGGGAGAGGAGCAGTACTTC. This encodes CAWDQGLAGEEQYF. The chain has TRBV30 and TRBJ2-7; 14 bases fit TRBD2. The CDR3 extends over 14 amino acids. CDR1 is GTSNPN, CDR2 SVGIG, per germline (reference sequence). With V trimmed by 5 bases and J by 7 bases, 7 bases remained unmatched.

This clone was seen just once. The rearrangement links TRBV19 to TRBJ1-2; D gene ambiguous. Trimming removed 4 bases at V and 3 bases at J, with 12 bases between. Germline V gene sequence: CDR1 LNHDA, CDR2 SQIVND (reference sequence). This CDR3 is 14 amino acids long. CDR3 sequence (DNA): TGTGCCAGTAGTACCGCAGGAGACTACTATGGCTACACCTTC. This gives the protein CASSTAGDYYGYTF.

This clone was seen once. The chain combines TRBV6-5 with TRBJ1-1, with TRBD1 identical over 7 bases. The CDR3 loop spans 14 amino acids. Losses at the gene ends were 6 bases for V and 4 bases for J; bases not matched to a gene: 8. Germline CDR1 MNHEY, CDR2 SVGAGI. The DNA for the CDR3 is TGTGCCAGCAGAGCAGACAGGGATTCCACTGAAGCTTTCTTT. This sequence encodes CASRADRDSTEAFF.

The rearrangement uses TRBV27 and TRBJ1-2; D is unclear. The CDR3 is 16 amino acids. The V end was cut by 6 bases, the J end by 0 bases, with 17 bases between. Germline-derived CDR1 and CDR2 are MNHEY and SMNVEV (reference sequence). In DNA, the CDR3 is TGTGCCAGCAGCCGCATCCCCCGTTCCTCTAACTATGGCTACACCTTC. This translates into CASSRIPRSSNYGYTF.

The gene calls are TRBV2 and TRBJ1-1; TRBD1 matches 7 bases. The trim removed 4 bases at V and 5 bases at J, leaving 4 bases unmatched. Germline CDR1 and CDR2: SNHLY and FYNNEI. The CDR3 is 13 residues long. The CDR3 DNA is TGTGCCAGCAGTGCCAGGGGGAGTACTGAAGCTTTCTTT. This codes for CASSARGSTEAFF.

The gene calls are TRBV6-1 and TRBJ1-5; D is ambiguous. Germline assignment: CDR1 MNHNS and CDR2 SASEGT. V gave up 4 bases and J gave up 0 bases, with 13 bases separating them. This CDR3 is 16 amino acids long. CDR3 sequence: CASSVLKRYSNQPQHF. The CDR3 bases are TGTGCCAGCAGTGTACTTAAGCGGTATAGCAATCAGCCCCAGCATTTT.

The CDR3: CASSFLRLAGVAEQFF. The CDR3 DNA follows: TGTGCCAGCAGTTTTCTCCGGCTAGCGGGGGTGGCTGAGCAGTTCTTC. The V gene is TRBV27, the J gene TRBJ2-1; TRBD2 agrees at 10 bases. V gave up 3 bases and J gave up 9 bases; unmatched junction bases: 11. The CDR3 covers 16 residues. Germline V gene sequence: CDR1 MNHEY, CDR2 SMNVEV (reference sequence).

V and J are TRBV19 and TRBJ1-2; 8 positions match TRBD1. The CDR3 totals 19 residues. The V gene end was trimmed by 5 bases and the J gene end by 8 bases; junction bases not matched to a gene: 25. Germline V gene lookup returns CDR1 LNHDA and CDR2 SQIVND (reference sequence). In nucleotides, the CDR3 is TGTGCCAGTAGTCCCCTCGTGCAGGGGGCGAGGACCAGACGGAGAGGCTACACCTTC. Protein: CASSPLVQGARTRRRGYTF. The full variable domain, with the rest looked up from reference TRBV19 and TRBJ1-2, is DGGITQSPKYLFRKEGQNVTLSCEQNLNHDAMYWYRQDPGQGLRLIYYSQIVNDFQKGDIAEGYSVSREKKESFPLTVTSAQKNPTAFYLCASSPLVQGARTRRRGYTFGSGTRLTVV.

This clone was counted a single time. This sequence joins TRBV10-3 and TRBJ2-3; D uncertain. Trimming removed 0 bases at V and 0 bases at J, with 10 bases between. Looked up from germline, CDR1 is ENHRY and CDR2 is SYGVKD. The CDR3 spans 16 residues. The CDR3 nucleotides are TGTGCCATCAGTGAGTCCGCCACTACTAGCACAGATACGCAGTATTTT. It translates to CAISESATTSTDTQYF.

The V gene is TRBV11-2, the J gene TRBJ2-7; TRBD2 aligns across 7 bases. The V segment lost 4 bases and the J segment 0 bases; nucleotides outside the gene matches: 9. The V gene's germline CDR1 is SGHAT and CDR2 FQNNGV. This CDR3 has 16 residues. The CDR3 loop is CASSWGVAGLSYEQYF. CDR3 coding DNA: TGTGCCAGCAGCTGGGGTGTAGCGGGCCTCTCCTACGAGCAGTACTTC.

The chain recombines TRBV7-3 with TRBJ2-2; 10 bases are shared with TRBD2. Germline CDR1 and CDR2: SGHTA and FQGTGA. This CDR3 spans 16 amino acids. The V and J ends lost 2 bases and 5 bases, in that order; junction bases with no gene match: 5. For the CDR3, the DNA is TGTGCCAGCAGCTTAGCTAGCGGGAGTTCAACCGGGGAGCTGTTTTTT. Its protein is CASSLASGSSTGELFF.

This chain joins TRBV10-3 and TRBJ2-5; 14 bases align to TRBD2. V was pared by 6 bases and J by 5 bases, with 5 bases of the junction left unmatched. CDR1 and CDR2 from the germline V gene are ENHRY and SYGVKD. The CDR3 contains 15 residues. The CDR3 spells CAIRVGLAGGETQYF. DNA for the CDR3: TGTGCCATCAGGGTCGGACTAGCGGGAGGCGAGACCCAGTACTTC.

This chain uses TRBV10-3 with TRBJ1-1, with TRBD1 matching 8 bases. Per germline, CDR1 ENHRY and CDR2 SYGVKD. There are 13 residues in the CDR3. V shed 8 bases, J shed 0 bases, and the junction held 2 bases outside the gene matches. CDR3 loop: CAIRTGLNTEAFF. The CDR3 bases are TGTGCCATCCGGACAGGGCTGAACACTGAAGCTTTCTTT.

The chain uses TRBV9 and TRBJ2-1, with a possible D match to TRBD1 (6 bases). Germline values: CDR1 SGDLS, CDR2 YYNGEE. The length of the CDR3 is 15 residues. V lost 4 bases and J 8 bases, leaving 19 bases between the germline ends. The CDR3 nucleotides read TGTGCCAGCAGCCCCGTGGGGGCCTTTCTCGATGAGCAGTTCTTC. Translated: CASSPVGAFLDEQFF.

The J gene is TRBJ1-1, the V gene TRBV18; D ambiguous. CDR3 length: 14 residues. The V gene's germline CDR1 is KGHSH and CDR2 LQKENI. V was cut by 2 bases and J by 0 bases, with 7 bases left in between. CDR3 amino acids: CASSPTTVNTEAFF. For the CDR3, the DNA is TGTGCCAGCTCACCAACAACGGTGAACACTGAAGCTTTCTTT.

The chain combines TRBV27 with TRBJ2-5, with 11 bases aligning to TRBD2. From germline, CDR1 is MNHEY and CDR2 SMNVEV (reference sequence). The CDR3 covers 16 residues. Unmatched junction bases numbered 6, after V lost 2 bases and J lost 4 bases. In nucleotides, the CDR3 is TGTGCCAGCAGTTTAAGGGTAGCGGGAGGGCTAGAGACCCAGTACTTC. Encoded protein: CASSLRVAGGLETQYF.